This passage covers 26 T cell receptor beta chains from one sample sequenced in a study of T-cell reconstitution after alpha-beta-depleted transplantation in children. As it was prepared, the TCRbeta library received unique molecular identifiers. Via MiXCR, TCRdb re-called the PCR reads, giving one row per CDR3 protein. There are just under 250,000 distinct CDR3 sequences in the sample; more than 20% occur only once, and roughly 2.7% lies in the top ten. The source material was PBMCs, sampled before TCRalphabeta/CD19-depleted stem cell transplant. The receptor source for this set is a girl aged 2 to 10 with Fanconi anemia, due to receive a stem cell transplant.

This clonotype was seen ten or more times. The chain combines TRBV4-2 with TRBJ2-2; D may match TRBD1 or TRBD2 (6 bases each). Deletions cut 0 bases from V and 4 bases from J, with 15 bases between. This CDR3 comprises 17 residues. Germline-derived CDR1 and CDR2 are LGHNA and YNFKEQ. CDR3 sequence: CASSQDGGTFFTGELFF. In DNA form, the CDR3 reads TGTGCCAGCAGCCAAGATGGGGGGACATTTTTCACCGGGGAGCTGTTTTTT.

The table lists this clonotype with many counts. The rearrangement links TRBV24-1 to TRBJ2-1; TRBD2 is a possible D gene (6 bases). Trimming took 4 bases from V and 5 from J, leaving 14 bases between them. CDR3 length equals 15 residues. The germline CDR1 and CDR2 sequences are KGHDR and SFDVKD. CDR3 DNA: TGTGCCACCAGTGACCCCTCTGGCGGGGACAATGAGCAGTTCTTC. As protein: CATSDPSGGDNEQFF.

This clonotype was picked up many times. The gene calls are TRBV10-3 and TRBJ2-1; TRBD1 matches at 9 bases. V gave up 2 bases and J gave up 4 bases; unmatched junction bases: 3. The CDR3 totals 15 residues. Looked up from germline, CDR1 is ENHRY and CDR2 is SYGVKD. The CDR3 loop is CAISETGGAYNEQFF. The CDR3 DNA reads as TGTGCCATCAGTGAGACAGGGGGCGCTTACAATGAGCAGTTCTTC.

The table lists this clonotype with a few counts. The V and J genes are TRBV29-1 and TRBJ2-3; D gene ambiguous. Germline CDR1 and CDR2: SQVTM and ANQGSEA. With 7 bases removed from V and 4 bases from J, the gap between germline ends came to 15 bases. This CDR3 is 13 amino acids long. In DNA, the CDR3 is TGCAGCGGAGCCAATCGGGTCGCAGATACGCAGTATTTT. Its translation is CSGANRVADTQYF.

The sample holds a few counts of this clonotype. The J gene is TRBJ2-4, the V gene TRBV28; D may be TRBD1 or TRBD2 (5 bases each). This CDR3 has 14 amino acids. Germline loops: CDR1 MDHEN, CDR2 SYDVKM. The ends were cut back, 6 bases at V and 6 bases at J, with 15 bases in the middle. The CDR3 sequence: CASSDGPGRNIQYF. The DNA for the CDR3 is TGTGCCAGCAGCGACGGCCCGGGGCGAAACATTCAGTACTTC.

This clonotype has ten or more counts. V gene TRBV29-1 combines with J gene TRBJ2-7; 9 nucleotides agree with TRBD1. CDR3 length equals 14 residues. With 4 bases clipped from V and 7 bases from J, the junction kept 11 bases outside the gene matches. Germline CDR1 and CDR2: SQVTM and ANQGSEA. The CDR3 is CSVVSTGGLFEQYF. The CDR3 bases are TGCAGCGTTGTATCGACAGGGGGGCTGTTTGAGCAGTACTTC.

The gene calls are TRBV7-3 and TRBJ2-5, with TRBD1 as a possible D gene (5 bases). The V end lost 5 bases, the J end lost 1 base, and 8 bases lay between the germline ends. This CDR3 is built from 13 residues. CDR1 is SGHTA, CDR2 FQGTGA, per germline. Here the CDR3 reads CASSGAFQETQYF. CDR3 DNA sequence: TGTGCCAGCAGCGGGGCTTTCCAAGAGACCCAGTACTTC.

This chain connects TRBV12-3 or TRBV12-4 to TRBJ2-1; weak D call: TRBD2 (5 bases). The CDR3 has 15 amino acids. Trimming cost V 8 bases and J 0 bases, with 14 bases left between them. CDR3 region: CASGLAPLSYNEQFF. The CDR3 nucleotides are TGTGCCAGCGGGCTAGCACCACTCTCCTACAATGAGCAGTTCTTC.

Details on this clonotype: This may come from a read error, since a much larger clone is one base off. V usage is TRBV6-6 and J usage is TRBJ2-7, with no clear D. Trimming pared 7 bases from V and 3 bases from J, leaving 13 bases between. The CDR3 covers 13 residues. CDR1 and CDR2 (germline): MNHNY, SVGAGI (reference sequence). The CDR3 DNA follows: TGTGCCAGCACCCCGGAAATAGGCTACGAGCAGTACTTC. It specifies CASTPEIGYEQYF.

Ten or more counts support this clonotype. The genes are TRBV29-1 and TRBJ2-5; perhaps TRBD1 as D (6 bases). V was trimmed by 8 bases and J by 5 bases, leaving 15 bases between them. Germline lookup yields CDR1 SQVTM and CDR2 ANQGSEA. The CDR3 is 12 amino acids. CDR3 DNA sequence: TGCAGCTTAAAAGGCAGGGGTGAGACCCAGTACTTC. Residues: CSLKGRGETQYF.

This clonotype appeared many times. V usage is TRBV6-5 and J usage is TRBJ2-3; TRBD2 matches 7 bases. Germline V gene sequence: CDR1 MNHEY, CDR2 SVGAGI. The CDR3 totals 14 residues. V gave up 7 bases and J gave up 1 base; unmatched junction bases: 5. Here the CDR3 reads CASNRGEGTDTQYF. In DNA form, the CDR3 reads TGTGCCAGCAATCGGGGGGAGGGCACAGATACGCAGTATTTT.

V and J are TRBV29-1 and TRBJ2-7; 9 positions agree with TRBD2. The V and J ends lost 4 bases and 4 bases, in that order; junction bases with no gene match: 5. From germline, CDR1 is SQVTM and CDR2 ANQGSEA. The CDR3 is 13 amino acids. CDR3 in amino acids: CSVGWTSVYEQYF. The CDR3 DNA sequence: TGCAGCGTTGGGTGGACTAGCGTTTACGAGCAGTACTTC.

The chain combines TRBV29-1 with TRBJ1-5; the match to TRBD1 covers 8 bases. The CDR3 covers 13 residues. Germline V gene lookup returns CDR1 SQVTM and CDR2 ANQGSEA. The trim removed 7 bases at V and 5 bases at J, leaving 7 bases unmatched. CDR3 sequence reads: CSARTGIDQPQHF. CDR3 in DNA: TGCAGCGCCCGGACAGGGATCGATCAGCCCCAGCATTTT.

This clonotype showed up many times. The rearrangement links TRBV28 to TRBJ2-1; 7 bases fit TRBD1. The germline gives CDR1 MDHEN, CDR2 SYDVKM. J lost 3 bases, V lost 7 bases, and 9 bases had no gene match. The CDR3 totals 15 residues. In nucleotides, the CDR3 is TGTGCCAGCAAGATCCGGACAGGCATCTACAATGAGCAGTTCTTC. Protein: CASKIRTGIYNEQFF.

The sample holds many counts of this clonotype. The CDR3 reads CASSRTGTAKNIQYF. The CDR3 DNA reads TGTGCCAGCAGCAGGACAGGGACAGCCAAAAACATTCAGTACTTC. The chain is built from TRBV12-3 or TRBV12-4 and TRBJ2-4; 8 positions agree with TRBD1. The length of the CDR3 is 15 residues. The trim removed 6 bases at V and 0 bases at J, leaving 4 bases unmatched.

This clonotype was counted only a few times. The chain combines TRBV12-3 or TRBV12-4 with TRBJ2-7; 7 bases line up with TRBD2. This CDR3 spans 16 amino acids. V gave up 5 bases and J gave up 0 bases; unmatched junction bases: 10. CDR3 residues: CASSTWGRGFSYEQYF. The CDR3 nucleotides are TGTGCCAGCAGTACCTGGGGGAGGGGCTTCTCCTACGAGCAGTACTTC.

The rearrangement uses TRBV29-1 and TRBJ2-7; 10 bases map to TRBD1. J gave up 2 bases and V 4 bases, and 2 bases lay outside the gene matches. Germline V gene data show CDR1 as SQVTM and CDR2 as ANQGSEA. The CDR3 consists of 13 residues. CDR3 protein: CSVGTGGPYEQYF. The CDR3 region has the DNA TGCAGCGTTGGGACAGGGGGACCCTACGAGCAGTACTTC.

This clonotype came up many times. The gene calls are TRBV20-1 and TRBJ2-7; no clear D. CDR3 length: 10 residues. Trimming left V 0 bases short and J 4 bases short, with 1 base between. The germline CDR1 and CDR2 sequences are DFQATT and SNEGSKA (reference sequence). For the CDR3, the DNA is TGCAGTGCTAGAGAGTACGAGCAGTACTTC. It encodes CSAREYEQYF.

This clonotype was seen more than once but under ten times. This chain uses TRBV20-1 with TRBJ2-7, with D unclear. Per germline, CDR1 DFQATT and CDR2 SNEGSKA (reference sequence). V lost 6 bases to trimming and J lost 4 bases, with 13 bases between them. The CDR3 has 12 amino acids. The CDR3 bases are TGCAGTGCAAACTTTGCGGTGTACGAGCAGTACTTC. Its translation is CSANFAVYEQYF.

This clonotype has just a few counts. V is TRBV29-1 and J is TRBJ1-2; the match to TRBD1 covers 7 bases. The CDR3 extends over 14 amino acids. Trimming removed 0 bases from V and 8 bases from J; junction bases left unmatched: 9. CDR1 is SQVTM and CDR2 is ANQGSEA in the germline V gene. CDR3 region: CSVEDPGQEWGYTF. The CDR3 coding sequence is TGCAGCGTTGAAGATCCCGGACAGGAGTGGGGCTACACCTTC.

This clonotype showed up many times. The CDR3 DNA reads TGTGCCAGCAGTTTAGCGGGAGGGGGCAATGAGCAGTTCTTC. The encoded protein is CASSLAGGGNEQFF. The rearrangement uses TRBV27 and TRBJ2-1, with TRBD2 identical over 9 bases. The CDR3 runs 14 residues. Germline loops: CDR1 MNHEY, CDR2 SMNVEV (reference sequence). With V trimmed by 2 bases and J by 6 bases, 2 bases remained unmatched.

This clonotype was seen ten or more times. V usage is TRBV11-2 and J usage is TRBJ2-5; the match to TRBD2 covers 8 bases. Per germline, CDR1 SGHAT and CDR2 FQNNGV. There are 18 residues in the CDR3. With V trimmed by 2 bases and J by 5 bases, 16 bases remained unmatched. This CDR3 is CASSLYMAGTRRFETQYF. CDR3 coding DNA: TGTGCCAGCAGCTTATATATGGCGGGGACTAGAAGGTTCGAGACCCAGTACTTC.

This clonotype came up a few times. CDR3 nucleotides: TGCAGCGTAGGGGGACTAATGGGGTATTTT. Translating it yields CSVGGLMGYF. The chain is built from TRBV29-1 and TRBJ2-3; maybe TRBD2 (7 bases). CDR1 is SQVTM, CDR2 ANQGSEA, per germline. The CDR3 spans 10 residues. The V end lost 6 bases, the J end lost 14 bases, and 15 bases lay between the germline ends.

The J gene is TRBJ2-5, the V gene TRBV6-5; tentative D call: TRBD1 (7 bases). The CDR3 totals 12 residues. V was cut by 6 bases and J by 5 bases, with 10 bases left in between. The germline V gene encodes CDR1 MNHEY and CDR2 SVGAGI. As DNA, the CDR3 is TGTGCCAGCAGGACAGGGAGGGAGACCCAGTACTTC. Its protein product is CASRTGRETQYF.

CDR3 protein: CASSFGGAVYEQYF. In DNA, the CDR3 is TGTGCCAGCAGTTTTGGGGGTGCGGTTTACGAGCAGTACTTC. The chain links TRBV28 to TRBJ2-7, with D perhaps assigned TRBD1 or TRBD2 (5 bases each). Germline V gene data show CDR1 as MDHEN and CDR2 as SYDVKM. The CDR3 spans 14 residues. V dropped 3 bases and J dropped 4 bases, with 13 bases sitting between them.

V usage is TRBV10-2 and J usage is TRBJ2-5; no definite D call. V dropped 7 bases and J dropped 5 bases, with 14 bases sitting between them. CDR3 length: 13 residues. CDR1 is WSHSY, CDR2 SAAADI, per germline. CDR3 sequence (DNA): TGCGCCAGCAAGGTCGGGTTGATGGAGACCCAGTACTTC. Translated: CASKVGLMETQYF.